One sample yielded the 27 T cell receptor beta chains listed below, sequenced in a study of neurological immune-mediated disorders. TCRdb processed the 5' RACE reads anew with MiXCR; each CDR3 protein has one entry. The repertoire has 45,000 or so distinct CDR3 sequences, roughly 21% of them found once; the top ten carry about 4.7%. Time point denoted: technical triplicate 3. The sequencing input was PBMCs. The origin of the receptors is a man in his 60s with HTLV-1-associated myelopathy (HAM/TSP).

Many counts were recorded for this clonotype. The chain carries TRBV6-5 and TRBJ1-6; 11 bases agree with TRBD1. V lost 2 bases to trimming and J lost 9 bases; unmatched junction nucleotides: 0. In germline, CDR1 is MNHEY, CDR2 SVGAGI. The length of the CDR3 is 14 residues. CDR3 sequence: CASSYGTGGSPLHF. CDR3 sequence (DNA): TGTGCCAGCAGTTACGGGACAGGGGGTTCACCCCTCCACTTT.

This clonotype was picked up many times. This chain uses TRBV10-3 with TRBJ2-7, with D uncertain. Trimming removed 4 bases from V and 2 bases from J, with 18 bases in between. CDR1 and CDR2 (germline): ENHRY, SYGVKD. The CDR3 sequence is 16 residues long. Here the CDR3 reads CAISGPDSTNTYEQYF. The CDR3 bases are TGTGCCATCAGTGGCCCAGATTCGACCAACACCTACGAGCAGTACTTC.

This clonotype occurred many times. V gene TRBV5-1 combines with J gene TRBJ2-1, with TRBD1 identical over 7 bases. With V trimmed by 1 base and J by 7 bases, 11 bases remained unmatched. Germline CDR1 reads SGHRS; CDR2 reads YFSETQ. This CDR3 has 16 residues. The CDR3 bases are TGCGCCAGCAGCTTGAACGGGGACAGAGGAACGAATGAGCAGTTCTTC. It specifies CASSLNGDRGTNEQFF.

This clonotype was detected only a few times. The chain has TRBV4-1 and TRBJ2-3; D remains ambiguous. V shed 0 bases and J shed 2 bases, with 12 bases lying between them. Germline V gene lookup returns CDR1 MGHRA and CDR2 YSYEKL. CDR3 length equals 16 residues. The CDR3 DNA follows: TGCGCCAGCAGCCAAGATTCGATCTCTTTCACAGATACGCAGTATTTT. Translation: CASSQDSISFTDTQYF.

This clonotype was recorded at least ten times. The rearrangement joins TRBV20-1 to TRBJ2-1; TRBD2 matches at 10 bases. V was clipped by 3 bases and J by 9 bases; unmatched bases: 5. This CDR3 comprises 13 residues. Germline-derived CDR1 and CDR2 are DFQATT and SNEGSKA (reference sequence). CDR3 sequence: CSASGIAGGEQFF. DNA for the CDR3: TGCAGTGCTAGCGGTATAGCGGGGGGTGAGCAGTTCTTC.

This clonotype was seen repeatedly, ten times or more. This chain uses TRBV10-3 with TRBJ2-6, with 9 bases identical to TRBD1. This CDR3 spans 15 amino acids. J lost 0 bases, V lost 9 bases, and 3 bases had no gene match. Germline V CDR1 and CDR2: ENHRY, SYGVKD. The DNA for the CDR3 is TGTGCCATTGGGACAGGGAACTCTGGGGCCAACGTCCTGACTTTC. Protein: CAIGTGNSGANVLTF.

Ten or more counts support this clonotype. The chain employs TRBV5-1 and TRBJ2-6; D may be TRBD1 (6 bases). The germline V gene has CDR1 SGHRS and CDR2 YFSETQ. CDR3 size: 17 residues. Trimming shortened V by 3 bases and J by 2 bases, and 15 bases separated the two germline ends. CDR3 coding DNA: TGCGCCAGCAGCTCGGGACACGTCGACACTGGGGCCAACGTCCTGACTTTC. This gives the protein CASSSGHVDTGANVLTF.

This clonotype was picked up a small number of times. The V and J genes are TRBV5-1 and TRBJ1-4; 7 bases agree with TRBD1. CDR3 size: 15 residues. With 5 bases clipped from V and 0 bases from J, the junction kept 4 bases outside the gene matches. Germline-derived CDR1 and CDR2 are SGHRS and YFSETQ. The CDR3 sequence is CASRRDSPTNEKLFF. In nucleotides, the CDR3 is TGCGCCAGCAGAAGGGACAGTCCAACTAATGAAAAACTGTTTTTT.

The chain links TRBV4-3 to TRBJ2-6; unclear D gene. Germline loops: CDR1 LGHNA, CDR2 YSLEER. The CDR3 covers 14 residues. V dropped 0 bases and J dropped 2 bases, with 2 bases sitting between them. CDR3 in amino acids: CASSQDPGANVLTF. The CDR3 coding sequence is TGCGCCAGCAGCCAAGACCCTGGGGCCAACGTCCTGACTTTC.

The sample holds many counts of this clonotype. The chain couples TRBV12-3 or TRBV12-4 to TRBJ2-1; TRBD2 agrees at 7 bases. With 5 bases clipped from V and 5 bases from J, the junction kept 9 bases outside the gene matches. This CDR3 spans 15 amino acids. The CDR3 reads CASSALRLADNEQFF. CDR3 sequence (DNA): TGTGCCAGCAGTGCCTTAAGGCTAGCGGACAATGAGCAGTTCTTC.

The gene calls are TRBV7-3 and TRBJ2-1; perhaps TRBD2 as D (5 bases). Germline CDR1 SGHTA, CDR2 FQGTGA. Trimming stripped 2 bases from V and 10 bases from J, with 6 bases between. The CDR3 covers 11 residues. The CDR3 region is CASSLEGEQFF. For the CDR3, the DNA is TGTGCCAGCAGCTTAGAGGGCGAGCAGTTCTTC.

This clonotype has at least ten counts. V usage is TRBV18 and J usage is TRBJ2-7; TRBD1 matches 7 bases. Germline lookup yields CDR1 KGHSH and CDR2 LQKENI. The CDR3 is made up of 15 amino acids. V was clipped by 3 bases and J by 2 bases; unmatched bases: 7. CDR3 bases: TGTGCCAGCTCACCGAGGGGGCCCGGGACCTACGAGCAGTACTTC. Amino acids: CASSPRGPGTYEQYF. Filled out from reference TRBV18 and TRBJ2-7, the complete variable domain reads NAGVMQNPRHLVRRRGQEARLRCSPMKGHSHVYWYRQLPEEGLKFMVYLQKENIIDESGMPKERFSAEFPKEGPSILRIQQVVRGDSAAYFCASSPRGPGTYEQYFGPGTRLTVT.

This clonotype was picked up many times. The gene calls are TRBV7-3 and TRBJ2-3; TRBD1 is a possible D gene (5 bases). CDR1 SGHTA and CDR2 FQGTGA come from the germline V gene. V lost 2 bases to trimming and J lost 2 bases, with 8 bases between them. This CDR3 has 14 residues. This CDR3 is CASSLQGSTDTQYF. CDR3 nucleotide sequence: TGTGCCAGCAGCTTACAGGGTTCCACAGATACGCAGTATTTT.

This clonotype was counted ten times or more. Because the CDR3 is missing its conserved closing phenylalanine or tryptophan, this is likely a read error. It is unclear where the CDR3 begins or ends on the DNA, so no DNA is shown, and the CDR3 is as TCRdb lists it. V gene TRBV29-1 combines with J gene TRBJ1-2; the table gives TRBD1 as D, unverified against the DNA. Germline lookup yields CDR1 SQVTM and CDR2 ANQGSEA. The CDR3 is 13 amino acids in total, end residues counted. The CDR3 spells CSVSGGGQPISRL.

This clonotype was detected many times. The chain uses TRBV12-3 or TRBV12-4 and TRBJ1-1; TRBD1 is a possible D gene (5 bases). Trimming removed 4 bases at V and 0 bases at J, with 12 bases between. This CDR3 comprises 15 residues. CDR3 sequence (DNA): TGTGCCAGCAGTTCCGGCACAGGTCTGAACACTGAAGCTTTCTTT. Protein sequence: CASSSGTGLNTEAFF.

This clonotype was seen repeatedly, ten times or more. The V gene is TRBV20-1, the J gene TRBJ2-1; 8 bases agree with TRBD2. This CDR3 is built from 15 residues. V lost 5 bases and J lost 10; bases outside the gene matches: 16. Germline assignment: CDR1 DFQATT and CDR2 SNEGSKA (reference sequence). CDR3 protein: CSAPPSGRAYGEQFF. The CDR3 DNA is TGCAGTGCTCCCCCCTCCGGGAGGGCCTACGGAGAGCAGTTCTTC.

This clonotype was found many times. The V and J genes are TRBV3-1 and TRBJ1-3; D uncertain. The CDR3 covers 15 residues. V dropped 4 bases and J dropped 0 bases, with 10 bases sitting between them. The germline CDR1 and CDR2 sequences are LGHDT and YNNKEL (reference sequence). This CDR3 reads CASSLPTRSGNTIYF. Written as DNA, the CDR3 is TGTGCCAGCAGCCTCCCCACCCGCTCTGGAAACACCATATATTTT.

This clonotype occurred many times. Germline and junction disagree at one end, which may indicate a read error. CDR3: CASSLGVGPANEQFF. The CDR3 DNA follows: TGTGCTAGCAGCTTAGGGGTAGGGCCCGCCAATGAGCAGTTCTTC. V and J are TRBV7-7 and TRBJ2-1; a weak D match, TRBD1 (5 bases). This CDR3 region has 15 residues. In germline, CDR1 is SSHAT, CDR2 FNYEAQ (reference sequence).

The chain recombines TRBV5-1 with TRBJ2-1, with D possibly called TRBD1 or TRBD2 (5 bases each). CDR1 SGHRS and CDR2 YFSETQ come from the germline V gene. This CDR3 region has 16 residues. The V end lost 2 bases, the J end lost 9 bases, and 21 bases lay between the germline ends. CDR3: CASSFLPGREGSEQFF. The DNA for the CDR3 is TGCGCCAGCAGCTTTCTTCCGGGGAGAGAGGGGTCTGAGCAGTTCTTC.

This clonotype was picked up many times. The CDR3 sequence: CASSFTNRHGVDEQFF. The CDR3 DNA reads as TGTGCCAGCAGCTTTACGAACCGCCATGGGGTGGATGAGCAGTTCTTC. J is TRBJ2-1 and V is TRBV7-8; D not certain. Deletions cut 3 bases from V and 8 bases from J, with 20 bases between. Germline values: CDR1 SGHVS, CDR2 FQNEAQ. This CDR3 region has 16 residues.

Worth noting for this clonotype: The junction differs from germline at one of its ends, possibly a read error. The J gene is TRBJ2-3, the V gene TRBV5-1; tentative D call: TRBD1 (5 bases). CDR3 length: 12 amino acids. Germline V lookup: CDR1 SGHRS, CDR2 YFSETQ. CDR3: CASGLDTDTQYF. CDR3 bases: TGCGCCAGCGGCTTGGACACAGATACACAGTATTTT.

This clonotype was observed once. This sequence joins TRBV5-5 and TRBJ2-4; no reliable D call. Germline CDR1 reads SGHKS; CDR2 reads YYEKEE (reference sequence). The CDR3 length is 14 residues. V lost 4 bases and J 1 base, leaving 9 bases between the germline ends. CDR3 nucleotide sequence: TGTGCCAGCAGCCCCCCCGGGGCCAAAAACATTCAGTACTTC. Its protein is CASSPPGAKNIQYF.

The chain's CDR3 is CASSWGTDSYGYTF. The CDR3 DNA reads as TGCGCCAGCAGCTGGGGGACAGACTCCTATGGCTACACCTTC. V usage is TRBV5-1 and J usage is TRBJ1-2, with TRBD1 identical over 7 bases. V was pared by 3 bases and J by 4 bases, with 6 bases of the junction left unmatched. This CDR3 comprises 14 residues. Germline-derived CDR1 and CDR2 are SGHRS and YFSETQ.

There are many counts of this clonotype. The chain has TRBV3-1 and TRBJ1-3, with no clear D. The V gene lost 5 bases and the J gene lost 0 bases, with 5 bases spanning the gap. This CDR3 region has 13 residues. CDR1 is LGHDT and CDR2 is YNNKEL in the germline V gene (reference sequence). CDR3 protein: CASSGTSGNTIYF. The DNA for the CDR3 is TGTGCCAGCAGCGGCACCTCTGGAAACACCATATATTTT.

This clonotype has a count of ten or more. The CDR3 DNA sequence: TGTGCCTGCCGGGGACTAGCGGGACAAGAGACCCAGTACTTC. Its protein product is CACRGLAGQETQYF. The chain joins TRBV6-6 to TRBJ2-5, with TRBD2 matching 13 bases. Germline V lookup: CDR1 MNHNY, CDR2 SVGAGI (reference sequence). With V trimmed by 11 bases and J by 2 bases, 5 bases remained unmatched. This CDR3 has 14 amino acids.

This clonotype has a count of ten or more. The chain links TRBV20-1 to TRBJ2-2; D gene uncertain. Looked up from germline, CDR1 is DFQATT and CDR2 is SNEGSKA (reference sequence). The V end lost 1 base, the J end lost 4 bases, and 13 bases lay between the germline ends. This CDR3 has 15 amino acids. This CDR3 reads CSARAAAIGTGELFF. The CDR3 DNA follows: TGCAGTGCTAGAGCAGCCGCAATAGGCACCGGGGAGCTGTTTTTT.

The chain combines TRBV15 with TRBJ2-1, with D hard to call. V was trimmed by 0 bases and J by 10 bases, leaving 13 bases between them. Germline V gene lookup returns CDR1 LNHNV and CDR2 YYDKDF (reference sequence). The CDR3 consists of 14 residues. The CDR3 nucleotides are TGTGCCACCAGCAGAGATCGGCCAGATTACGAGCAGTTCTTC. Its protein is CATSRDRPDYEQFF.